The 17 T cell receptor beta chains presented below share a single source sample, sequenced in a study of CD8+ T cells in alopecia areata. As the sequencing template, cDNA was produced by extracting RNA and reverse transcribing it. Some clones are missing from TCRdb's copy, which holds only in-frame ones; the method was immunoSEQ multiplex PCR. The sample gives around 200,000 clones, approximately 60% of which show up once; around 0.7% is in the top ten. The sample's treatment: oral pan-JAK inhibitor, 5-10 mg twice daily. The sequenced sample was CD4+ T cells sorted from blood, obtained at week 4, from a patient treated with tofacitinib. The receptor source for this set is a human donor with alopecia areata.

This clone was recorded once. This CDR3 is CASSSAFTTGAETQYF. The DNA for the CDR3 is TGCGCCAGCAGCTCCGCATTTACAACAGGGGCAGAGACCCAGTACTTC. J is TRBJ2-5 and V is TRBV5-1, with 7 positions matching TRBD1. The CDR3 is 16 amino acids. Germline-derived CDR1 and CDR2 are SGHRS and YFSETQ. With 3 bases clipped from V and 4 bases from J, the junction kept 12 bases outside the gene matches.

This clone appeared a few times. The chain joins TRBV7-2 to TRBJ2-3, with a possible D match to TRBD1 (5 bases). V was clipped by 5 bases and J by 2 bases, with 11 bases between them. CDR1 is SGHTA and CDR2 is FQGNSA in the germline V gene. The CDR3 contains 14 residues. CDR3 DNA: TGTGCCAGCAGCGCAGGGCCCTACACAGATACGCAGTATTTT. This codes for CASSAGPYTDTQYF.

The chain joins TRBV6-5 to TRBJ1-5, with D perhaps matching TRBD1 (6 bases). CDR3 length equals 14 residues. V was trimmed by 0 bases and J by 5 bases, leaving 8 bases between them. Germline V gives CDR1 MNHEY, CDR2 SVGAGI. CDR3 region: CASSYSGGDQPQHF. The CDR3 DNA sequence: TGTGCCAGCAGTTACTCAGGGGGTGATCAGCCCCAGCATTTT.

This clone occurred once. The chain joins TRBV30 to TRBJ1-1; D gene unclear. The CDR3 extends over 12 amino acids. The ends were cut back, 7 bases at V and 3 bases at J, with 12 bases in the middle. Germline V gene sequence: CDR1 GTSNPN, CDR2 SVGIG (reference sequence). The CDR3 sequence: CAFGHQDTEAFF. The CDR3 coding sequence is TGTGCCTTTGGGCACCAGGACACTGAAGCTTTCTTT.

This clone was detected once. The rearrangement joins TRBV6-5 to TRBJ2-1; 10 nucleotides match TRBD2. With 4 bases clipped from V and 7 bases from J, the junction kept 4 bases outside the gene matches. This CDR3 is 14 amino acids long. Germline assignment: CDR1 MNHEY and CDR2 SVGAGI. CDR3 residues: CASSFRLAGNEQFF. The CDR3 nucleotides are TGTGCCAGCAGTTTTAGACTAGCGGGTAATGAGCAGTTCTTC.

The chain is built from TRBV7-2 and TRBJ2-1; 13 bases line up with TRBD2. V lost 1 base to trimming and J lost 7 bases; unmatched junction nucleotides: 4. The germline gives CDR1 SGHTA, CDR2 FQGNSA. The CDR3 consists of 16 residues. The DNA of the CDR3 is TGTGCCAGCAGCTTAGAGGGGACTAGCGGGAATAATGAGCAGTTCTTC. It encodes CASSLEGTSGNNEQFF.

J is TRBJ2-7 and V is TRBV30; 7 bases map to TRBD1. Germline-derived CDR1 and CDR2 are GTSNPN and SVGIG (reference sequence). V shed 0 bases and J 4 bases; nucleotides not matched to a gene: 3. This CDR3 comprises 13 residues. The DNA for the CDR3 is TGTGCCTGGAGTGTCACAGGGGTATACGAGCAGTACTTC. Protein product: CAWSVTGVYEQYF.

This chain connects TRBV6-5 to TRBJ2-7, with 13 nucleotides matching TRBD2. The CDR3 is 15 residues long. Germline CDR1 MNHEY, CDR2 SVGAGI. Losses at the gene ends were 4 bases for V and 2 bases for J; bases not matched to a gene: 2. Written as DNA, the CDR3 is TGTGCCAGCAGTTCCGGACTAGCGGGAGCCTACGAGCAGTACTTC. It translates to CASSSGLAGAYEQYF.

V usage is TRBV15 and J usage is TRBJ2-3; D gene uncertain. The CDR3 is 12 residues long. Germline V gene lookup returns CDR1 LNHNV and CDR2 YYDKDF (reference sequence). V was cut by 9 bases and J by 2 bases, with 9 bases left in between. The CDR3 region has the DNA TGTGCCACTGGTGGCCACACAGATACGCAGTATTTT. It specifies CATGGHTDTQYF.

This clone has a handful of counts. The chain recombines TRBV7-8 with TRBJ2-2; 11 bases line up with TRBD2. CDR3 length: 17 amino acids. Trimming at V came to 5 bases and at J to 2 bases, leaving 7 bases not matched to a gene. Germline assignment: CDR1 SGHVS and CDR2 FQNEAQ. CDR3 in DNA: TGTGCCAGCAGCCAAGCGGGACTAGCGGCCAACACCGGGGAGCTGTTTTTT. Amino acids: CASSQAGLAANTGELFF.

The genes are TRBV14 and TRBJ1-4; D gene uncertain. The V gene's germline CDR1 is SGHDN and CDR2 FVKESK. V lost 6 bases and J lost 8, with 22 bases in between. The CDR3 contains 16 residues. The CDR3 sequence: CASSPISWTGGEKLFF. The CDR3 region has the DNA TGTGCCAGCAGTCCGATATCGTGGACGGGAGGCGAAAAACTGTTTTTT.

This chain joins TRBV30 and TRBJ1-1, with 9 positions matching TRBD1. V trimming: 0 bases; J trimming: 1 base; junction bases outside the gene matches: 9. CDR3 length equals 17 residues. CDR1 GTSNPN and CDR2 SVGIG come from the germline V gene (reference sequence). CDR3 residues: CAWSVTYSGQGNTEAFF. For the CDR3, the DNA is TGTGCCTGGAGTGTAACGTATTCGGGACAGGGGAACACTGAAGCTTTCTTT.

This clone came up a few times. The V call is TRBV29-1, the J call TRBJ2-1; D gene uncertain. Germline loops: CDR1 SQVTM, CDR2 ANQGSEA. V lost 6 bases to trimming and J lost 9 bases, with 9 bases between them. The CDR3 covers 10 residues. Written as DNA, the CDR3 is TGCAGCGTCATCCTCGGTGAGCAGTTCTTC. This codes for CSVILGEQFF.

V gene TRBV6-6 combines with J gene TRBJ1-3, with 7 bases fitting TRBD1. The CDR3 covers 13 residues. The germline V gene encodes CDR1 MNHNY and CDR2 SVGAGI (reference sequence). V lost 6 bases to trimming and J lost 8 bases; unmatched junction nucleotides: 7. The CDR3 DNA reads as TGTGCCAGCAGACGGGACAGCCCGGACACCATATATTTT. Translating it yields CASRRDSPDTIYF.

This clone was found a few times. Distinct nucleotide sequences in the sample also encode this CDR3. The chain is built from TRBV29-1 and TRBJ1-5, with TRBD1 as a possible D gene (6 bases). There are 13 residues in the CDR3. Germline V gene sequence: CDR1 SQVTM, CDR2 ANQGSEA. The V and J ends lost 7 bases and 2 bases respectively, with 12 bases between them. CDR3: CSAGGGGNQPQHF. The CDR3 coding sequence is TGCAGCGCGGGAGGGGGGGGCAATCAGCCCCAGCATTTT.

This clone occurred a few times. This rearrangement joins TRBV14 to TRBJ2-3, with 9 nucleotides matching TRBD2. The CDR3 runs to 12 residues. Germline assignment: CDR1 SGHDN and CDR2 FVKESK. V lost 6 bases, J lost 8 bases, and 3 bases stayed unmatched. The CDR3 DNA reads as TGTGCCAGCAGGACTAGCGGTGGTACGCAGTATTTT. This encodes CASRTSGGTQYF.

Of note for this clone: At the DNA level, this CDR3 is encoded by other sequences in the same sample as well. The chain couples TRBV5-1 to TRBJ2-3; D remains ambiguous. Looked up from germline, CDR1 is SGHRS and CDR2 is YFSETQ. CDR3 length: 12 residues. V gave up 1 base and J gave up 5 bases, with 5 bases separating them. In DNA form, the CDR3 reads TGCGCCAGCAGCTTGAGAGGAGATACGCAGTATTTT. It yields the protein CASSLRGDTQYF.